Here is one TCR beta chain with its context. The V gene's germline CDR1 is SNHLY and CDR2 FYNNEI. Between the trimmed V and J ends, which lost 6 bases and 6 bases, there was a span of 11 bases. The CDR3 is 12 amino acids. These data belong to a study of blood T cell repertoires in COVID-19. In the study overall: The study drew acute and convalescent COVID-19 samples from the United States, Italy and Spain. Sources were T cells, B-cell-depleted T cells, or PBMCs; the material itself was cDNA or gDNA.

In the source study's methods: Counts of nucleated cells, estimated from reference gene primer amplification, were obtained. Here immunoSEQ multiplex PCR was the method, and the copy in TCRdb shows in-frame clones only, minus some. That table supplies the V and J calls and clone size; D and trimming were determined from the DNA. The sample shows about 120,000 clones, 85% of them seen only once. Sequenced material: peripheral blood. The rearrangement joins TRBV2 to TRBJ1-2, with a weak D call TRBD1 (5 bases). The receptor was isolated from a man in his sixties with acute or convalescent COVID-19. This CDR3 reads CASSDTGDGYTF. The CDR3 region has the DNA TGTGCCAGCAGCGATACAGGTGATGGCTACACCTTC.